The entry below gives a single T cell receptor beta chain sequence along with its context. This receptor's antigen is unknown. Per-base quality was not reported, and no clone a single base away is much larger than it. This sample was included in a study of blood T cells in healthy people across ages (dated by TCRdb to the mid-2010s). General notes on the study: Template switching captured roughly one uniquely barcoded TCR beta cDNA molecule per two T cells in model experiments. The study measured age-related changes in TCR beta repertoire diversity using deep sequencing normalized with unique cDNA molecular identifiers. The donors were divided into four age groups: young (average around 16 years), middle-aged (approximately 39), aged (roughly 60) and long-lived (82). To avoid experimental bias, donors of different ages were spread randomly across the sequencing lanes. The study analyzed two additional independent replicas of 1 million unique cDNA reads from the same blood draw for two donors, one aged 18 to 29 and one aged 80 or older. Broad study findings and their caveats: Observed TCR beta diversity correlated strongly with the percentage of naive T cells measured by flow cytometry. Since profiling was done on bulk unsorted PBMCs, naive and antigen-experienced compartments could not be conclusively compared. The long-lived group showed more naive CD4+ T cells, fewer expanded clones and increased TCR diversity than the aged group, suggesting age selection. Estimates of total diversity from one million sequenced T cells were regarded as lower bounds and underestimates. Observed TCR beta diversity per million T cells fell roughly linearly with age, and a significant reduction was already apparent by age around 36. Because the CMV infection status of the donors was unknown, age-related changes in expanded clonotypes may potentially have been confounded.

The junction carries 10 bases between V and J, which are trimmed by 5 bases and 2 bases respectively. From the germline V gene (reference sequence), CDR1 is DFQATT and CDR2 is SNEGSKA. From the cysteine through the phenylalanine, the CDR3 covers 12 amino acids. Only the CDR3 part of the read is kept: 36 bases, read in frame from the first base. The 35 to 40 donors, aged roughly 6 to 95 years, were systemically healthy Caucasian individuals from Russia. Around 9.7 milliliters of peripheral blood were collected from each donor into EDTA-treated Vacutainer tubes. Ficoll-Paque density-gradient centrifugation was used to isolate PBMCs, with at least 7 million per sample. Total RNA, at least 6 micrograms per sample, was extracted from PBMCs with Trizol reagent. For every donor, flow cytometry on a PBMC aliquot measured the percentage of naive CD45RAhigh/CD27high T cells. Library creation used 5' RACE. Data came from an Illumina HiSeq 2500. A second roughly 6 to 11 cycle PCR used a sample-barcoded 5' primer and a J-beta primer mix. A unique molecular identifier was introduced onto each TCR beta cDNA molecule by a template-switch 5' adaptor carrying 12 random nucleotides. At least 2.5 million CDR3-containing paired-end reads were obtained from each sample. First-strand cDNA was synthesized from all RNA with the Mint cDNA synthesis kit, primed by a TRBC-specific oligonucleotide. All cDNA was treated with uracil-DNA glycosylase and then went through a first 18-cycle PCR with the universal primers M1SS and BC2_uni_R. As for how the authors treated the data: For normalization, 1 million high-quality reads were randomly selected from each sample, with every read carrying a distinct molecular identifier. Instead of being binned into consensus sequences, reads that shared molecular identifiers were thrown out. MiTCR, run with a Q25 quality threshold and the strictest error-elimination algorithm, handled CDR3 identification, clonotype clustering and error correction. A nonparametric unseen species model using Euler transformation provided a lower-bound estimate of total TCR beta diversity. TCRdb reprocessed the public reads (quality trimming at Q25 with fastp, clone calling with MiXCR) and kept in-frame beta chains. All rows with the same CDR3 protein become a single entry with the most common DNA and genes. TCRdb's processing, not the study's, gives the V and J calls here. The sample has 980,000 or so distinct CDR3 sequences on record, under 50% of them singletons. Jointly, the top ten make up roughly 13% of the sample.

The source of this sequence is a man in his thirties or forties in good health. Sequenced sample: blood. The chain couples TRBV20-1 to TRBJ2-7, with the identity of the D gene unclear. The nucleotides read TGCAGTGCTTACTCCAGGACCTACGAGCAGTACTTC. Protein translation: CSAYSRTYEQYF.